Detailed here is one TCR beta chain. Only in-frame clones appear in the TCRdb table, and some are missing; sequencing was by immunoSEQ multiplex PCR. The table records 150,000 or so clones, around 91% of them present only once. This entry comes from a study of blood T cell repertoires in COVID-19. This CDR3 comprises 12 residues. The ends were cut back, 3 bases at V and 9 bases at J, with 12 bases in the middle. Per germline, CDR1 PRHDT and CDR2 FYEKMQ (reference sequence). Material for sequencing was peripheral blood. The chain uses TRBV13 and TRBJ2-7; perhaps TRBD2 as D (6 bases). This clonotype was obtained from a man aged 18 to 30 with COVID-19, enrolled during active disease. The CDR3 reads CASSLGRQVQYF. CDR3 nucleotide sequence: TGTGCCAGCAGCTTGGGGAGGCAGGTGCAGTACTTC.